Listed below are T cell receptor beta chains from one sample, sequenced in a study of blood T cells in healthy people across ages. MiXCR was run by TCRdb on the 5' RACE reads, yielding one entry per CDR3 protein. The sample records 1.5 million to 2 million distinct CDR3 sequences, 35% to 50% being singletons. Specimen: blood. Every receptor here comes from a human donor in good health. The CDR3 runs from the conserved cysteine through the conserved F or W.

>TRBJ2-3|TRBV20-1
CSASRLTSGSTDTQYF
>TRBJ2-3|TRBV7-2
CASTRSGGDTQYF
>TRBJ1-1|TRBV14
CASSRRTGEGTEAFF
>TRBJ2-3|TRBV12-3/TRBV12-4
CASSLGSGTLNTQYF
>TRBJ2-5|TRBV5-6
CASSLSGSRETQYF
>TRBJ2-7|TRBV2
CASSRDRGEVQYF
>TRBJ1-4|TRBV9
CASSVHSDSAGKRFF
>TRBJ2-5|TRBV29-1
CSVVARNLQETQYF
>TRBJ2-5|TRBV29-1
CSVEPGQGDYNEQYF
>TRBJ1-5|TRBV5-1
CASSPTGTHQPQHF
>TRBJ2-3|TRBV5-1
CASRNQQSSTDTQYF
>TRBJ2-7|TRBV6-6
CASSAVGSYEQYF
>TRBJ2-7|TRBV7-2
CASSLGALMYEQYF
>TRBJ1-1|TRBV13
CASSLESEDTEAFF
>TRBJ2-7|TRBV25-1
CASSEPGVYEQYF
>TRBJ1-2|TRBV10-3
CAISERGAVRYGYTF
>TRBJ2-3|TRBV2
CASLGRIELYTQYF
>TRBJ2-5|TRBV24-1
CATSDRNRVWETQYF
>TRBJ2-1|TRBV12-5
CASGLGARYGQFF
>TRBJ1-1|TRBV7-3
CASKRDFNTEAFF
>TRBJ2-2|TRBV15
CATSFGFGELFF
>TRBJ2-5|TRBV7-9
CATLWSTEETQYF
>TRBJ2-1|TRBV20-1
CSARDPGTGGYNEQFF
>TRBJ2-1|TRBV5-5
CASSLEFSEFF
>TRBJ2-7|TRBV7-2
CASAPHSGRTYEQYF
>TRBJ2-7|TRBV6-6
CASSPMGRNEQYF
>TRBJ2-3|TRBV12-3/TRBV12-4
CASSPGTSGGADTQYF
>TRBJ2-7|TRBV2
CASTADRAHSYEQYF
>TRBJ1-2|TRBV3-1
CASSQVTSGYTF
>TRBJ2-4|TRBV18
CASSPSGTSNIQYF
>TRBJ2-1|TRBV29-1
CSVEVRGLYNEQFF
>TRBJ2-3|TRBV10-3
CAISDKGSTDTQYF
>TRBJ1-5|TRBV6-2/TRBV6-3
CASSYGGALIQPQHF
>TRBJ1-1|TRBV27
CASSSDRDGWNEAFF
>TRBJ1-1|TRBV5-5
CASSVTGTNTEAFF
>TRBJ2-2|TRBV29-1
CSGGTMTPGELFF
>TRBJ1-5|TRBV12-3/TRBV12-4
CASSLVGLSGSQPQHF
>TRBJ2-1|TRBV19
CASSVSLPRYNEQFF
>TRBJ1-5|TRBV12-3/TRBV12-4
CASSSTRVEPQHF
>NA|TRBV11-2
CASSHQGQGLYNEQYF
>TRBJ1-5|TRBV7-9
CASSWGGDTQPQHF
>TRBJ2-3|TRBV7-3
CASSLPRTSGGGAPDTQYF
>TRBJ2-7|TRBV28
CASSPTGGDTYEQYF
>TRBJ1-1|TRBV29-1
CSAPILRSRRDPREGAEAFF
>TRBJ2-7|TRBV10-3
CAILDGTATYEQYF